This passage covers 32 T cell receptor beta chains from one sample sequenced in a study of blood T cells in healthy people across ages. Primed by a sample-barcoded 5' primer and a J-beta primer mix, a second PCR proceeded for about 6 to 11 cycles. TCRdb re-called the 5' RACE reads with MiXCR, one entry per CDR3 protein. The sample consists of about 1 million distinct CDR3 sequences, 40% to 45% of them appearing once. The sample consisted of blood. All receptors come from a woman between 55 and 75 years old in good health.

The rearrangement uses TRBV5-1 and TRBJ2-4, with 10 bases matching TRBD2. The germline gives CDR1 SGHRS, CDR2 YFSETQ. V shed 4 bases, J shed 8 bases, and the junction held 9 bases outside the gene matches. This CDR3 spans 15 amino acids. The CDR3 nucleotides are TGCGCCAGCAGCCCGAGCGCTAGCGGGAGAGACATTCAGTACTTC. Amino acids: CASSPSASGRDIQYF.

The rearrangement joins TRBV7-6 to TRBJ2-7; tentative D call: TRBD1 (5 bases). Germline V CDR1 and CDR2: SGHVS, FNYEAQ. The CDR3 totals 15 residues. V was shortened by 1 base and J by 1 base, with 11 bases between the two germline ends. The CDR3, as DNA: TGTGCCAGCAGCTTAGGTCCAGGGTCGTCCTACGAGCAGTACTTC. It translates to CASSLGPGSSYEQYF.

The rearrangement uses TRBV12-3 or TRBV12-4 and TRBJ2-5, with 16 bases matching TRBD2. This CDR3 spans 18 amino acids. V lost 2 bases to trimming and J lost 11 bases; unmatched junction nucleotides: 14. The CDR3 nucleotides read TGTGCCAGCAGTTTATGGGGGACTAGCGGGAGGGCCTCTCGAGAGCAGTACTTC. This encodes CASSLWGTSGRASREQYF.

V and J are TRBV5-1 and TRBJ2-5, with D possibly being TRBD1 (5 bases). The last part of the DNA fits TRBJ2-7 better; the J call may be wrong. The CDR3 sequence is 14 residues long. Germline V lookup: CDR1 SGHRS, CDR2 YFSETQ. CDR3 sequence: CASSLEGVFYEQYF. CDR3 DNA: TGCGCCAGCAGCTTGGAAGGGGTTTTCTACGAGCAGTACTTC.

As concerns this clonotype: The junction differs from germline at one of its ends, possibly a read error. V gene TRBV29-1 combines with J gene TRBJ2-3; 7 bases fit TRBD2. The germline V gene encodes CDR1 SQVTM and CDR2 ANQGSEA. The CDR3 runs to 13 residues. The CDR3 sequence is CSFDRGVTDTQYF. CDR3 DNA sequence: TGCAGCTTTGATCGGGGGGTCACAGATACGCAGTATTTT.

This clonotype was observed a few times. This chain links TRBV20-1 with TRBJ2-5; no firm D call. Germline CDR1 reads DFQATT; CDR2 reads SNEGSKA (reference sequence). V lost 3 bases and J lost 4, with 6 bases in between. The length of the CDR3 is 11 residues. Here the CDR3 reads CSASSGETQYF. The CDR3 DNA follows: TGCAGTGCTAGTTCGGGAGAGACCCAGTACTTC.

The CDR3 DNA is TGTGCCAGCAGCCAATTTACGGGGGCGGGCGCTGAAGCTTTCTTT. This translates into CASSQFTGAGAEAFF. This chain links TRBV16 with TRBJ1-1, with D perhaps TRBD1 (6 bases). The germline CDR1 and CDR2 sequences are KGHSY and FQNENV. The CDR3 covers 15 residues. Trimming took 1 base from V and 6 from J, leaving 15 bases between them.

This chain links TRBV4-1 with TRBJ1-2, with D possibly being TRBD1 (5 bases). Germline lookup yields CDR1 MGHRA and CDR2 YSYEKL. The V gene lost 2 bases and the J gene lost 4 bases, with 14 bases spanning the gap. The CDR3 consists of 15 residues. CDR3 bases: TGCGCCAGCAGCCAAACTGGAAAGGGGAGCTATGGCTACACCTTC. Translated, it gives CASSQTGKGSYGYTF.

This clonotype was counted only a few times. The J gene is TRBJ1-2, the V gene TRBV15, with D possibly matching TRBD1 (5 bases). Trimming pared 4 bases from V and 7 bases from J, leaving 19 bases between. Germline CDR1 reads LNHNV; CDR2 reads YYDKDF (reference sequence). The CDR3 totals 15 residues. In DNA, the CDR3 is TGTGCCACCAGCACTGGGGGGGAACAGGAGAGTGGCTACACCTTC. Translated, it gives CATSTGGEQESGYTF.

This clonotype was counted only a few times. This chain connects TRBV10-3 to TRBJ2-7; TRBD2 matches 9 bases. Per the germline V gene, CDR1 is ENHRY and CDR2 is SYGVKD. The CDR3 length is 16 residues. The junction had 14 bases not matched to a gene; V was cut back by 8 bases and J by 3 bases. CDR3 nucleotides: TGTGCCATCTCTTCGGTGGGCGGGAGGGCCGTCTACGAGCAGTACTTC. Amino acid sequence: CAISSVGGRAVYEQYF.

V usage is TRBV5-6 and J usage is TRBJ2-7; 8 bases match TRBD1. Unmatched junction bases numbered 12, after V lost 3 bases and J lost 1 base. The CDR3 is made up of 17 amino acids. Germline CDR1 SGHDT, CDR2 YYEEEE. This CDR3 is CASSSDRGLQPSYEQYF. The CDR3 DNA sequence: TGTGCCAGCAGCTCAGACAGGGGACTCCAACCATCCTACGAGCAGTACTTC.

The chain combines TRBV5-1 with TRBJ2-5; D is unresolved. The CDR3 is 14 amino acids. Germline values: CDR1 SGHRS, CDR2 YFSETQ. The V end was cut by 4 bases, the J end by 2 bases, with 12 bases between. In DNA, the CDR3 is TGCGCCAGCAGCCAGCAAGGGCCTCAAGAGACCCAGTACTTC. Residues: CASSQQGPQETQYF.

The V call is TRBV7-6, the J call TRBJ2-7, with D possibly TRBD1 on 5 matching bases. This CDR3 region has 15 residues. Germline loops: CDR1 SGHVS, CDR2 FNYEAQ. The V end was cut by 1 base, the J end by 1 base, with 11 bases between. CDR3 region: CASSLGGDPSYEQYF. CDR3 sequence (DNA): TGTGCCAGCAGCTTAGGGGGCGACCCGTCCTACGAGCAGTACTTC.

The chain couples TRBV12-3 or TRBV12-4 to TRBJ1-2; 8 bases fit TRBD1. The junction had 6 bases not matched to a gene; V was cut back by 1 base and J by 8 bases. There are 14 residues in the CDR3. CDR3 residues: CASSLGRQGNGYTF. In DNA, the CDR3 is TGTGCCAGCAGTTTAGGTCGACAGGGGAACGGCTACACCTTC.

This clonotype was seen a few times. The genes are TRBV7-3 and TRBJ2-3; D not resolved. V gave up 5 bases and J gave up 8 bases, with 14 bases separating them. Germline assignment: CDR1 SGHTA and CDR2 FQGTGA. This CDR3 is built from 13 residues. The CDR3 DNA sequence: TGTGCCAGCAGCCCGCCCGCTAGTGGTACGCAGTATTTT. It specifies CASSPPASGTQYF.

The chain carries TRBV28 and TRBJ2-5; 9 positions match TRBD1. V was pared by 1 base and J by 3 bases, with 6 bases of the junction left unmatched. CDR1 and CDR2 from the germline V gene are MDHEN and SYDVKM. This CDR3 spans 16 amino acids. The DNA of the CDR3 is TGTGCCAGCAGTTTATCAGGACAGGGGAAGGAAGAGACCCAGTACTTC. Encoded protein: CASSLSGQGKEETQYF.

This chain connects TRBV28 to TRBJ2-7; 11 bases align to TRBD1. Looked up from germline, CDR1 is MDHEN and CDR2 is SYDVKM. The ends lost 4 bases at V and 4 bases at J; junction bases unmatched: 12. This CDR3 has 17 amino acids. Written as DNA, the CDR3 is TGTGCCAGCAGTTCAATTCTCAGGACAGGGGGCAGATACGAGCAGTACTTC. It specifies CASSSILRTGGRYEQYF.

The V and J genes are TRBV9 and TRBJ2-1; D possibly corresponds to TRBD2 (5 bases). The V gene lost 0 bases and the J gene lost 0 bases, with 10 bases spanning the gap. The CDR3 is made up of 16 amino acids. The V gene's germline CDR1 is SGDLS and CDR2 YYNGEE. CDR3 nucleotide sequence: TGTGCCAGCAGCGTAGGAGGAGGTACCTCCTACAATGAGCAGTTCTTC. Protein sequence: CASSVGGGTSYNEQFF. The full variable domain, in which reference TRBV9 and TRBJ2-1 provide the parts outside the CDR3, is DSGVTQTPKHLITATGQRVTLRCSPRSGDLSVYWYQQSLDQGLQFLIQYYNGEERAKGNILERFSAQQFPDLHSELNLSSLELGDSALYFCASSVGGGTSYNEQFFGPGTRLTVL.

The genes are TRBV20-1 and TRBJ1-2, with 8 nucleotides matching TRBD1. Trimming removed 5 bases from V and 6 bases from J; junction bases left unmatched: 8. Germline values: CDR1 DFQATT, CDR2 SNEGSKA (reference sequence). CDR3 length equals 13 residues. The CDR3 DNA reads TGCAGTGCTTGGACAGGGAATTTTAATGGCTACACCTTC. Translation gives CSAWTGNFNGYTF.

The chain carries TRBV3-1 and TRBJ2-7; D is perhaps TRBD2 (6 bases). CDR1 is LGHDT, CDR2 YNNKEL, per germline (reference sequence). The CDR3 is 15 amino acids. Trimming took 3 bases from V and 4 from J, leaving 16 bases between them. CDR3 sequence (DNA): TGTGCCAGCAGCCAGGGGGGTGAGAGAAGGTACGAGCAGTACTTC. The encoded protein is CASSQGGERRYEQYF.

This clonotype was recorded a few times. The genes are TRBV3-1 and TRBJ2-5; D may correspond to TRBD1 or TRBD2 (5 bases each). The V end lost 0 bases, the J end lost 2 bases, and 10 bases lay between the germline ends. The CDR3 spans 15 residues. The germline gives CDR1 LGHDT, CDR2 YNNKEL (reference sequence). CDR3 nucleotides: TGTGCCAGCAGCCAAGAAGATGGGGGACAAGAGACCCAGTACTTC. Translating it yields CASSQEDGGQETQYF.

V gene TRBV10-3 combines with J gene TRBJ2-3; tentatively, D is TRBD1 or TRBD2 (5 bases each). CDR1 is ENHRY and CDR2 is SYGVKD in the germline V gene. The germline V and J ends were trimmed by 3 bases and 1 base, with 8 bases remaining between them. The CDR3 runs 14 residues. The CDR3: CAISEGDRTDTQYF. CDR3 sequence (DNA): TGTGCCATCAGTGAAGGGGACCGCACAGATACGCAGTATTTT.

The chain joins TRBV28 to TRBJ2-1, with 12 bases that match TRBD2. J gave up 15 bases and V 4 bases, and 7 bases lay outside the gene matches. Germline V lookup: CDR1 MDHEN, CDR2 SYDVKM. The length of the CDR3 is 13 residues. CDR3 loop: CASSSMTSGGWFF. For the CDR3, the DNA is TGTGCCAGCAGTTCCATGACTAGCGGGGGATGGTTCTTC.

The chain joins TRBV29-1 to TRBJ2-1; D is tentatively TRBD1 or TRBD2 (6 bases each). This CDR3 is built from 13 residues. The germline V and J ends were trimmed by 3 bases and 6 bases, with 12 bases remaining between them. Germline V gene sequence: CDR1 SQVTM, CDR2 ANQGSEA. The CDR3 sequence is CSVEVGGGNEQFF. CDR3 nucleotide sequence: TGCAGCGTTGAGGTAGGGGGAGGCAATGAGCAGTTCTTC.

This sequence joins TRBV10-3 and TRBJ2-2, with no clear D. The CDR3 contains 14 residues. Trimming shortened V by 2 bases and J by 2 bases, and 6 bases separated the two germline ends. CDR1 is ENHRY and CDR2 is SYGVKD in the germline V gene. The CDR3 nucleotides read TGTGCCATCAGTGAGCTCTTAAACACCGGGGAGCTGTTTTTT. Translated: CAISELLNTGELFF.

The rearrangement joins TRBV2 to TRBJ1-2; tentatively, D is TRBD1 (6 bases). V dropped 6 bases and J dropped 0 bases, with 20 bases sitting between them. The CDR3 extends over 17 amino acids. Germline lookup yields CDR1 SNHLY and CDR2 FYNNEI. CDR3 nucleotides: TGTGCCAGCAGGCGGGACATAGTTACCACAACTAACTATGGCTACACCTTC. This translates into CASRRDIVTTTNYGYTF.

The rearrangement links TRBV12-3 or TRBV12-4 to TRBJ2-1; 13 bases map to TRBD2. The ends lost 6 bases at V and 2 bases at J; junction bases unmatched: 4. The CDR3 sequence is 16 residues long. The CDR3 nucleotides are TGTGCCAGCAGGAGGACTAGCGGGAGTACCTACAATGAGCAGTTCTTC. Translated, it gives CASRRTSGSTYNEQFF.

Only a few counts were recorded for this clonotype. The chain combines TRBV6-5 with TRBJ1-1; maybe TRBD1 (5 bases). V shed 2 bases and J shed 1 base, with 8 bases lying between them. The CDR3 sequence is 14 residues long. CDR1 is MNHEY and CDR2 is SVGAGI in the germline V gene. CDR3 protein: CASSYRDENTEAFF. CDR3 bases: TGTGCCAGCAGTTACAGGGACGAGAACACTGAAGCTTTCTTT.

The rearrangement uses TRBV11-2 and TRBJ2-4; a possible D gene is TRBD1 (7 bases). In germline, CDR1 is SGHAT, CDR2 FQNNGV. The CDR3 covers 17 residues. The ends were cut back, 3 bases at V and 13 bases at J, with 28 bases in the middle. The CDR3 region is CASSFATGAGNTGEQYF. The CDR3, as DNA: TGTGCCAGCAGCTTCGCCACAGGGGCGGGGAACACCGGGGAGCAGTACTTC.

This chain uses TRBV6-5 with TRBJ2-7; TRBD2 matches 7 bases. Trimming removed 2 bases from V and 0 bases from J; junction bases left unmatched: 4. This CDR3 is 15 amino acids long. Germline V CDR1 and CDR2: MNHEY, SVGAGI. This CDR3 is CASSYNPGGSYEQYF. CDR3 coding DNA: TGTGCCAGCAGTTACAATCCGGGGGGCTCCTACGAGCAGTACTTC.

The CDR3 sequence is CASTADSGANVLTF. CDR3 bases: TGTGCCAGCACCGCGGACTCTGGGGCCAACGTCCTGACTTTC. J is TRBJ2-6 and V is TRBV12-3 or TRBV12-4; no reliable D call. Trimming removed 7 bases from V and 0 bases from J, with 7 bases in between. This CDR3 is built from 14 residues.

Only one count was recorded for this clonotype. In DNA, the CDR3 is TGTGCCAGCAGCTTAGTAGGAGCGGTGAAAGAGACCCAGTACTTC. As protein: CASSLVGAVKETQYF. The rearrangement links TRBV11-2 to TRBJ2-5, with D perhaps TRBD2 (5 bases). V was shortened by 1 base and J by 3 bases, with 12 bases between the two germline ends. In germline, CDR1 is SGHAT, CDR2 FQNNGV. The CDR3 loop spans 15 amino acids.